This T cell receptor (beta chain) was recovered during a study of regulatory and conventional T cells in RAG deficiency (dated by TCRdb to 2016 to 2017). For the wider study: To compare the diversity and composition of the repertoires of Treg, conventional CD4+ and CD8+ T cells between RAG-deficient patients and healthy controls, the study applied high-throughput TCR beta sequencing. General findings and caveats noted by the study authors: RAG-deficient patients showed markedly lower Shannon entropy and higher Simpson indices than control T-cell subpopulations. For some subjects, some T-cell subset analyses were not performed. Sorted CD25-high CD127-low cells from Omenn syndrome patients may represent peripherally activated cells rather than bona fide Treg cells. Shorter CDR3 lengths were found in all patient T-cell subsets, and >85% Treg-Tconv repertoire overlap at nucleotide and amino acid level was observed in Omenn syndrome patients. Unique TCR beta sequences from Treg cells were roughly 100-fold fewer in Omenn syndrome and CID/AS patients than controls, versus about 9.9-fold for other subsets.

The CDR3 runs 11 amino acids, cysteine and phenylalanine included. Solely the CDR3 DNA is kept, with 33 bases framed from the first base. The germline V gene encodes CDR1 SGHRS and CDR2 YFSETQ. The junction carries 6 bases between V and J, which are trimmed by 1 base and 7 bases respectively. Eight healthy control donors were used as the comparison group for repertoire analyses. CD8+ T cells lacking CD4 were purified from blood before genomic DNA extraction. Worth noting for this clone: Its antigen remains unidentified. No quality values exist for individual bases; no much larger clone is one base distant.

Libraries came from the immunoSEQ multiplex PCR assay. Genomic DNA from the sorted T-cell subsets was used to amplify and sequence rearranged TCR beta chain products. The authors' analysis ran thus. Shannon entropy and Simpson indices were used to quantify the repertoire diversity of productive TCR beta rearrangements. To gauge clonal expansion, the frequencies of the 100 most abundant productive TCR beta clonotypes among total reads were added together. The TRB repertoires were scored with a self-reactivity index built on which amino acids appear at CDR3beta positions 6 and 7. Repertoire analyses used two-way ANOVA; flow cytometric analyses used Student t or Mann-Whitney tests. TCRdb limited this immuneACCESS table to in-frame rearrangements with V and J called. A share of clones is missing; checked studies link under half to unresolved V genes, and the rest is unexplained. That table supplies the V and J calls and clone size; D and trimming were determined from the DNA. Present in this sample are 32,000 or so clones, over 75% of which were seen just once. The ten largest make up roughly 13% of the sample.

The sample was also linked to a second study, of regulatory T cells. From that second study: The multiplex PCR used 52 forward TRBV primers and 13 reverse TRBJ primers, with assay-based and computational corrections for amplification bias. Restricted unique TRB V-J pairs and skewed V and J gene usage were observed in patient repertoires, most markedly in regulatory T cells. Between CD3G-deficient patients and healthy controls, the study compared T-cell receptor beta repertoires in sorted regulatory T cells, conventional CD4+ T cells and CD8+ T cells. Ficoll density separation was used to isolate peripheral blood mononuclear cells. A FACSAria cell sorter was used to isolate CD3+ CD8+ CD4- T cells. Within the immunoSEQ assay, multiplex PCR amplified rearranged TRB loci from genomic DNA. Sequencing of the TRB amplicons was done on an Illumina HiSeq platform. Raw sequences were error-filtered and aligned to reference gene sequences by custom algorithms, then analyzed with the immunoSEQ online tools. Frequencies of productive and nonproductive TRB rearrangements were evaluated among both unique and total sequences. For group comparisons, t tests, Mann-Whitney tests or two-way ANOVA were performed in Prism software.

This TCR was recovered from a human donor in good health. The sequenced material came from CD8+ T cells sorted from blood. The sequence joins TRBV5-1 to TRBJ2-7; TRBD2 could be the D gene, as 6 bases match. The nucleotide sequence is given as TGCGCCAGCAGCTTGAGCGGGGAGCAGTACTTC. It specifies CASSLSGEQYF.